This is a list of T cell receptor beta chains from one sample in a study of TIL therapy for anti-PD-1-resistant metastatic lung cancer. Using immunoSEQ multiplex PCR, the repertoire was profiled, and TCRdb retains in-frame clones only, with some absent. The sample has some 20,000 clones, over 75% seen once. The sequencing used blood, collected at baseline. The source is a person aged 30 to 80 with non-small cell lung cancer. Both conserved end residues are part of each CDR3. Each record gives: V gene, clone size, D gene, J gene, CDR3 protein, CDR3 DNA. The D gene is left open where the match is weak. The size entry is marked missing in some rows and otherwise reads once, few, many or a size class.

TRBV12-3/TRBV12-4,NA,NA,TRBJ2-1,CASSLDAGIGFF,TGTGCCAGCAGTTTAGACGCAGGGATAGGTTTCTTC
TRBV7-2,NA,TRBD2,TRBJ2-1,CASSPILAGAYNEQFF,TGTGCCAGCAGCCCGATACTAGCGGGGGCCTACAATGAGCAGTTCTTC
TRBV6-5,once,NA,TRBJ2-7,CASSYGRESSYEQYF,TGTGCCAGCAGTTATGGAAGAGAAAGCTCCTACGAGCAGTACTTC
TRBV19,NA,NA,TRBJ2-7,CASSNLQGVEQYF,TGTGCCAGTAGTAACTTGCAAGGGGTTGAGCAGTACTTC
TRBV7-6,NA,TRBD1,TRBJ1-2,CASSLSPSGGWGYGYTF,TGTGCCAGCAGCTTATCCCCTTCAGGGGGCTGGGGCTATGGCTACACCTTC
TRBV7-6,NA,NA,TRBJ1-3,CASSSLTGTHWGNTIYF,TGTGCCAGCAGCTCCCTCACCGGGACCCATTGGGGAAACACCATATATTTT
TRBV6-4,NA,TRBD1,TRBJ1-5,CASPGGGRPPQHF,TGTGCCAGCCCGGGAGGGGGCCGGCCGCCCCAGCATTTT
TRBV11-2,few,TRBD1,TRBJ2-7,CASSEGTGGFASYEQYF,TGTGCCAGCAGCGAAGGGACAGGGGGTTTTGCCTCCTACGAGCAGTACTTC
TRBV3-1/TRBV3-2,NA,TRBD1,TRBJ2-3,CASSPQGALAQYF,TGTGCCAGCAGCCCGCAGGGGGCTCTAGCGCAGTATTTT
TRBV5-4,NA,TRBD1,TRBJ2-7,CASSPGQGMYEQYF,TGTGCCAGCAGCCCTGGACAGGGGATGTACGAGCAGTACTTC
TRBV5-1,once,TRBD1,TRBJ1-2,CASSFSGTGYGYTF,TGCGCCAGCAGCTTTTCCGGGACAGGCTATGGCTACACCTTC
TRBV27,NA,TRBD1,TRBJ1-5,CASSLSGQWDQPQHF,TGTGCCAGCAGTTTATCGGGACAGTGGGATCAGCCCCAGCATTTT
TRBV7-2,NA,NA,TRBJ2-3,CASSSVHLPGADTQYF,TGTGCCAGCAGCTCGGTCCACCTTCCGGGGGCAGATACGCAGTATTTT
TRBV6-5,NA,NA,TRBJ2-1,CASSYLGQPALGQFF,TGTGCCAGCAGTTATCTCGGACAGCCCGCTTTGGGGCAGTTCTTC
TRBV7-2,NA,NA,TRBJ2-5,CASSLGGAQETQYF,TGTGCCAGCAGCTTAGGGGGGGCCCAGGAGACCCAGTACTTC
TRBV9,NA,NA,TRBJ2-7,CASSISGWSSYEQYF,TGTGCCAGCTCGATTTCGGGGTGGAGCTCCTACGAGCAGTACTTC
TRBV7-8,NA,NA,TRBJ2-1,CASSLAYRYNEQFF,TGTGCCAGCAGCTTAGCGTATAGGTACAATGAGCAGTTCTTC
TRBV19,NA,NA,TRBJ2-7,CASSISGWSYEQYF,TGTGCCAGTAGTATTAGCGGATGGTCCTACGAGCAGTACTTC
TRBV2,NA,NA,TRBJ2-2,CASSELGATGELFF,TGTGCCAGCAGTGAGCTTGGGGCAACCGGGGAGCTGTTTTTT